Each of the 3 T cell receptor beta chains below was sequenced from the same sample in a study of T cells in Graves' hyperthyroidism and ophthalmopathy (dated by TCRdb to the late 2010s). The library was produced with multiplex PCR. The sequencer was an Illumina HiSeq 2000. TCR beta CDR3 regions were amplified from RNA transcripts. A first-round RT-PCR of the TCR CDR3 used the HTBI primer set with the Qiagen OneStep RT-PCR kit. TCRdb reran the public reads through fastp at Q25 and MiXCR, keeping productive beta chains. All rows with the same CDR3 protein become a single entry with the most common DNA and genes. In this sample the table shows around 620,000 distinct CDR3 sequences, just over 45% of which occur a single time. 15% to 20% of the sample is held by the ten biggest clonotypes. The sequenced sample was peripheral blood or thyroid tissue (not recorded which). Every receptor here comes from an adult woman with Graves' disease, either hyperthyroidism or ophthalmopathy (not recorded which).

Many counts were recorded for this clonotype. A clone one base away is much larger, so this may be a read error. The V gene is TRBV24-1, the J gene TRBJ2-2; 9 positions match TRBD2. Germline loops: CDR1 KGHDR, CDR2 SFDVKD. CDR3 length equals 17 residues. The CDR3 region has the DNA TGTGCCACCAGTGACCTACGGACTAGCGTGAACACCGGGGAGCTGCTTTTT. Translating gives CATSDLRTSVNTGELLF.

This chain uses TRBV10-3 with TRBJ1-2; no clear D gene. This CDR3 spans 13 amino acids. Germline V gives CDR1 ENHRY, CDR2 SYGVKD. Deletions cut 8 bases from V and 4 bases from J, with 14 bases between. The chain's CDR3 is CAIGGSGPYGYTF. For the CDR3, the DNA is TGTGCCATCGGTGGATCCGGCCCCTATGGCTACACCTTC.

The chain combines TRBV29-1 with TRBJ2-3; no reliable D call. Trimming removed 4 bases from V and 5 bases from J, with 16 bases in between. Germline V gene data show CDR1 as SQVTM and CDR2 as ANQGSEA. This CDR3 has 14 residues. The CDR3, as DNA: TGCAGCGTTGTAAGCCCTCCAACCAAAGATACGCAGTATTTT. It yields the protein CSVVSPPTKDTQYF.